These 13 T cell receptor beta chains were all obtained from the same sample, sequenced in a study of cytomegalovirus exposure and HLA in healthy donors. The PCR ran on 60 Vbeta and 13 Jbeta primers. The assay was immunoSEQ multiplex PCR, and TCRdb's table has in-frame clones only and misses some. The sample records fewer than 250,000 clones, 65% to 85% being singletons. Material: PBMCs. These TCRs come from a man aged 18 to 30 in good health and CMV-seronegative.

CDR3 sequence (DNA): TGTGCCAGCAGGTATGGGACAGGGTCTGAAGCTTTCTTT. Its translation is CASRYGTGSEAFF. The chain couples TRBV6-6 to TRBJ1-1, with 9 bases identical to TRBD1. Germline loops: CDR1 MNHNY, CDR2 SVGAGI (reference sequence). With V trimmed by 6 bases and J by 6 bases, 5 bases remained unmatched. The CDR3 is 13 residues long.

The chain recombines TRBV18 with TRBJ1-6; D gene unclear. Trimming took off 3 bases at V and 5 bases at J, with 14 bases between the two ends. This CDR3 has 16 residues. CDR1 and CDR2 from the germline V gene are KGHSH and LQKENI. The CDR3 bases are TGTGCCAGCTCACCGAGGCGCGGAGGTGATAATTCACCCCTCCACTTT. Its translation: CASSPRRGGDNSPLHF.

The chain links TRBV25-1 to TRBJ1-2; TRBD1 is a possible D gene (6 bases). CDR3 length: 15 amino acids. CDR1 is MGHDK, CDR2 SYGVNS, per germline. V lost 4 bases, J lost 4 bases, and 16 bases lay in between. CDR3 region: CASSAPATGSYGYTF. The CDR3 nucleotides read TGTGCCAGCAGTGCCCCAGCGACAGGCTCCTATGGCTACACCTTC.

This rearrangement joins TRBV19 to TRBJ1-6; no definite D call. CDR1 and CDR2 from the germline V gene are LNHDA and SQIVND (reference sequence). V dropped 3 bases and J dropped 6 bases, with 6 bases sitting between them. This CDR3 is built from 13 residues. The CDR3 loop is CASSMEGNSPLHF. Written as DNA, the CDR3 is TGTGCCAGTAGTATGGAGGGTAATTCACCCCTCCACTTT.

The chain is built from TRBV6-5 and TRBJ2-5; 8 bases are shared with TRBD1. The CDR3 contains 13 residues. Germline V gene data show CDR1 as MNHEY and CDR2 as SVGAGI. J lost 3 bases, V lost 6 bases, and 3 bases had no gene match. The CDR3 sequence is CASRTGAEETQYF. The CDR3 nucleotides are TGTGCCAGCAGGACAGGGGCGGAAGAGACCCAGTACTTC.

V usage is TRBV4-2 and J usage is TRBJ2-1; 9 bases agree with TRBD2. CDR1 LGHNA and CDR2 YNFKEQ come from the germline V gene. The CDR3 consists of 15 residues. The V segment lost 8 bases and the J segment 0 bases; nucleotides outside the gene matches: 5. As DNA, the CDR3 is TGTGCCAGCGGCCCACTAGCGGGCTCCTACAATGAGCAGTTCTTC. Amino acids: CASGPLAGSYNEQFF.

This chain uses TRBV29-1 with TRBJ2-5; 8 bases agree with TRBD1. V gave up 6 bases and J gave up 5 bases; unmatched junction bases: 11. The CDR3 contains 14 residues. Germline V gene sequence: CDR1 SQVTM, CDR2 ANQGSEA. The DNA of the CDR3 is TGCAGCGTCGATGACAGGGGCGATTTGGAGACCCAGTACTTC. This codes for CSVDDRGDLETQYF.

V gene TRBV5-1 combines with J gene TRBJ2-1, with TRBD2 matching over 10 bases. Germline V lookup: CDR1 SGHRS, CDR2 YFSETQ. The CDR3 is 14 residues long. J lost 6 bases, V lost 4 bases, and 4 bases had no gene match. The CDR3 DNA reads TGCGCCAGCAGCAGAAGCGGGGGGGGCAATGAGCAGTTCTTC. The encoded protein is CASSRSGGGNEQFF.

The V gene is TRBV30, the J gene TRBJ1-5, with D perhaps TRBD1 (5 bases). Germline CDR1 and CDR2: GTSNPN and SVGIG (reference sequence). The V and J ends lost 7 bases and 2 bases respectively, with 18 bases between them. The CDR3 totals 15 residues. CDR3 nucleotides: TGTGCCTATAGAACCGGGACGGGAGGCAATCAGCCCCAGCATTTT. Protein: CAYRTGTGGNQPQHF.

This chain connects TRBV4-1 to TRBJ1-1, with D possibly being TRBD1 (5 bases). The CDR3 runs to 15 residues. V gave up 0 bases and J gave up 1 base, with 9 bases separating them. CDR1 is MGHRA, CDR2 YSYEKL, per germline. CDR3: CASSQDPGPNTEAFF. CDR3 nucleotide sequence: TGCGCCAGCAGCCAAGACCCAGGGCCGAACACTGAAGCTTTCTTT.

This chain joins TRBV19 and TRBJ1-2, with D unclear. CDR1 is LNHDA, CDR2 SQIVND, per germline (reference sequence). The CDR3 is 14 residues long. V lost 7 bases and J 1 base, leaving 13 bases between the germline ends. The CDR3 loop is CASTVSRGNYGYTF. CDR3 nucleotides: TGTGCCAGTACTGTAAGCCGGGGTAACTATGGCTACACCTTC.

CDR3 sequence (DNA): TGTGCCAGCAGTACCTTAGCGGGGATAGCCAAAAACATTCAGTACTTC. Protein product: CASSTLAGIAKNIQYF. The V call is TRBV7-8, the J call TRBJ2-4; TRBD2 matches at 8 bases. The CDR3 runs 16 residues. Per the germline V gene, CDR1 is SGHVS and CDR2 is FQNEAQ. V lost 6 bases, J lost 0 bases, and 7 bases stayed unmatched. Supplemented by reference TRBV7-8 and TRBJ2-4, the full variable domain reads GAGVSQSPRYKVAKRGQDVALRCDPISGHVSLFWYQQALGQGPEFLTYFQNEAQLDKSGLPSDRFFAERPEGSVSTLKIQRTQQEDSAVYLCASSTLAGIAKNIQYFGAGTRLSVL.

This chain links TRBV12-2 with TRBJ2-7; TRBD1, as called in the table, went unchecked against the DNA. TRBV12-2 is recorded as a pseudogene. This CDR3 is built from 15 residues. The DNA of the CDR3 is TGTGCAAGTCGCCCCGGGACAAACTCTTCCTACGAGCAGTACTTC. It specifies CASRPGTNSSYEQYF.